The 28 T cell receptor beta chains reported below all come from one sample, sequenced in a study of regulatory T cells in long-lasting Graves disease. To make TCR beta libraries, researchers used iRepertoire HTBI primers and Arm-PCR of CDR3 regions. TCRdb analysed the multiplex PCR reads with MiXCR anew, one entry per CDR3 protein. Of roughly 500,000 distinct CDR3 sequences in the sample, less than 25% were seen once. Time point specified: persistent/refractory GD, antithyroid drugs over 5 years with positive TRAb. Preparation of the TCR library used RNA extracted from PBMCs. The sample consisted of peripheral blood mononuclear cells (PBMCs), taken when the disease was refractory, from a patient treated with antithyroid drugs. The origin of the receptors is a female donor with Graves disease.

As concerns this clonotype: A read error may be the cause here, since a much bigger clone is one base away. The rearrangement joins TRBV28 to TRBJ2-4; no clear D. V was shortened by 10 bases and J by 6 bases, with 16 bases between the two germline ends. The CDR3 extends over 13 amino acids. CDR1 and CDR2 from the germline V gene are MDHEN and SYDVKM. The CDR3 coding sequence is TGTGCCAACACCCCGTCGAACCCAAACATTCAGTACTTC. Protein sequence: CANTPSNPNIQYF.

This clonotype was found many times. The chain joins TRBV28 to TRBJ2-7, with D possibly matching TRBD2 (5 bases). Germline CDR1 and CDR2: MDHEN and SYDVKM. CDR3 length equals 11 residues. CDR3 DNA sequence: TGTGCACTCCGGGGTGTCAACGAGCAGTACTTC. This gives the protein CALRGVNEQYF.

This clonotype was detected ten times or more. The CDR3 loop is CASSFGTNLGTEAFF. CDR3 in DNA: TGTGCCAGCAGTTTTGGGACAAACCTGGGCACTGAAGCTTTCTTT. The chain recombines TRBV27 with TRBJ1-1, with D maybe TRBD1 (6 bases). The V end lost 3 bases, the J end lost 4 bases, and 15 bases lay between the germline ends. The germline V gene has CDR1 MNHEY and CDR2 SMNVEV (reference sequence). The CDR3 covers 15 residues.

As to this clonotype: The junction departs from the called germline gene at one end, perhaps through a read error. The chain combines TRBV11-3 with TRBJ2-2; D not resolved. The germline CDR1 and CDR2 sequences are SGHNT and YENEEA. This CDR3 has 15 residues. CDR3 nucleotides: TGTGCCGGCAGCTCGGACGGACCGAACACCGGGGAGCTGTTTTTT. Translating it yields CAGSSDGPNTGELFF.

This chain connects TRBV6-1 to TRBJ1-1, with D unclear. Germline V lookup: CDR1 MNHNS, CDR2 SASEGT. Trimming left V 3 bases short and J 1 base short, with 12 bases between. CDR3 length: 15 amino acids. The CDR3 DNA follows: TGTGCCAGCAGTGACGGACCGTACCAGAACACTGAAGCTTTCTTT. This codes for CASSDGPYQNTEAFF.

The V and J genes are TRBV12-3 or TRBV12-4 and TRBJ2-1, with TRBD2 matching 9 bases. Trimming at V came to 2 bases and at J to 2 bases, leaving 1 base not matched to a gene. The CDR3 covers 15 residues. The CDR3 protein is CASSLRTSAYNEQFF. DNA of the CDR3: TGTGCCAGCAGTTTACGGACTAGCGCCTACAATGAGCAGTTCTTC.

The V call is TRBV5-1, the J call TRBJ2-5; D gene ambiguous. This CDR3 contains 12 residues. V was shortened by 5 bases and J by 0 bases, with 5 bases between the two germline ends. The germline gives CDR1 SGHRS, CDR2 YFSETQ. The CDR3 DNA follows: TGCGCCAGCAGATGGAACCAAGAGACCCAGTACTTC. This encodes CASRWNQETQYF.

This clonotype has ten or more counts. V is TRBV20-1 and J is TRBJ2-7, with TRBD2 matching 12 bases. Germline lookup yields CDR1 DFQATT and CDR2 SNEGSKA (reference sequence). The CDR3 loop spans 14 amino acids. J was trimmed by 0 bases and V by 6 bases; bases with no gene match: 3. CDR3 DNA sequence: TGCAGTGCCGCGACTAGCGGGGGCTCCTACGAGCAGTACTTC. Translating gives CSAATSGGSYEQYF.

This clonotype was counted between two and nine times. The J gene is TRBJ2-7, the V gene TRBV5-1; TRBD2 agrees at 8 bases. J lost 1 base, V lost 4 bases, and 4 bases had no gene match. Germline V gene data show CDR1 as SGHRS and CDR2 as YFSETQ. The CDR3 extends over 14 amino acids. CDR3 loop: CASSTGGASYEQYF. DNA for the CDR3: TGCGCCAGCAGCACCGGGGGGGCATCCTACGAGCAGTACTTC.

This clonotype appeared many times. The chain recombines TRBV27 with TRBJ2-7; D might be TRBD2 (5 bases). Deletions cut 8 bases from V and 0 bases from J, with 17 bases between. This CDR3 comprises 15 residues. Germline values: CDR1 MNHEY, CDR2 SMNVEV (reference sequence). The CDR3 here is CASGPSGINSYEQYF. The DNA of the CDR3 is TGTGCCAGCGGCCCTTCCGGGATCAACTCCTACGAGCAGTACTTC.

The chain employs TRBV3-1 and TRBJ2-1; 15 positions agree with TRBD2. Germline trimming cut 4 bases from V and 7 bases from J; bases unmatched to any gene: 14. Germline CDR1 and CDR2: LGHDT and YNNKEL (reference sequence). This CDR3 contains 19 residues. CDR3 bases: TGTGCCAGCAGCCCACGGACTAGCGGGAGGGGAAGAGCCCAGAATGAGCAGTTCTTC. It translates to CASSPRTSGRGRAQNEQFF.

In its sample, this clonotype was seen a few times. The chain has TRBV20-1 and TRBJ1-3; D not resolved. The V end was cut by 6 bases, the J end by 0 bases, with 18 bases between. This CDR3 is 16 amino acids long. Germline CDR1 and CDR2: DFQATT and SNEGSKA (reference sequence). The CDR3 sequence is CSAYLHGPDSGNTIYF. CDR3 coding DNA: TGCAGTGCCTATTTACACGGACCGGACTCTGGAAACACCATATATTTT.

This chain connects TRBV6-2 or TRBV6-3 to TRBJ2-3, with D maybe TRBD2 (6 bases). This CDR3 spans 16 amino acids. Germline V gives CDR1 MNHEY, CDR2 SVGEGT. The V end lost 2 bases, the J end lost 6 bases, and 18 bases lay between the germline ends. CDR3 loop: CASSYHIGGTLDTQYF. DNA of the CDR3: TGTGCCAGCAGTTACCACATCGGGGGTACACTGGATACGCAGTATTTT.

This clonotype was seen ten or more times. This chain uses TRBV27 with TRBJ2-7; D is perhaps TRBD1 or TRBD2 (5 bases each). From germline, CDR1 is MNHEY and CDR2 SMNVEV (reference sequence). The CDR3 contains 14 residues. V was pared by 5 bases and J by 7 bases, with 18 bases between. Here the CDR3 reads CASSHGAASLEQYF. CDR3 nucleotide sequence: TGTGCCAGCAGTCACGGGGCGGCCTCTTTAGAGCAGTACTTC.

This clonotype was seen at least ten times. This sequence joins TRBV27 and TRBJ1-2; TRBD1 matches 7 bases. V dropped 3 bases and J dropped 3; count of bases not matched to a gene: 7. Germline loops: CDR1 MNHEY, CDR2 SMNVEV (reference sequence). CDR3 size: 15 residues. The CDR3, as DNA: TGTGCCAGCAGTTTTAGACAGGGAATTCACTATGGCTACACCTTC. Translation gives CASSFRQGIHYGYTF.

The chain links TRBV20-1 to TRBJ2-7, with TRBD1 matching 7 bases. This CDR3 has 11 residues. Germline V gives CDR1 DFQATT, CDR2 SNEGSKA (reference sequence). After removal of 6 bases from V and 12 bases from J, the junction contained 11 bases not matched to a gene. In DNA form, the CDR3 reads TGCAGTGCCTCGTCCGGGACAGAACTGTACTTC. Its protein is CSASSGTELYF.

J is TRBJ2-5 and V is TRBV9; the match to TRBD2 covers 8 bases. This CDR3 contains 17 residues. V was pared by 4 bases and J by 0 bases, with 11 bases of the junction left unmatched. In germline, CDR1 is SGDLS, CDR2 YYNGEE. The CDR3 nucleotides read TGTGCCAGCAGCTCAACGCACGGGGGGGGGTACCAAGAGACCCAGTACTTC. The encoded protein is CASSSTHGGGYQETQYF.

This clonotype was observed many times. This chain links TRBV28 with TRBJ2-7; D unresolved. The germline V gene has CDR1 MDHEN and CDR2 SYDVKM. Trimming pared 6 bases from V and 4 bases from J, leaving 7 bases between. The CDR3 is 11 residues long. CDR3: CASSTMYEQYF. The CDR3 bases are TGTGCCAGCAGCACGATGTACGAGCAGTACTTC.

For this clonotype: At one end, the junction sequence differs from germline, possibly due to a read error. This chain connects TRBV12-3 or TRBV12-4 to TRBJ2-5; 12 nucleotides line up with TRBD2. This CDR3 region has 16 residues. CDR3 nucleotide sequence: TGTGCTAGCACTAAGAGACTAGCGGGAGAGCTAGAGACCCAGTACTTC. Its protein is CASTKRLAGELETQYF.

This clonotype was observed many times. The chain combines TRBV6-5 with TRBJ2-7; TRBD1 matches at 7 bases. Germline CDR1 is MNHEY and CDR2 is SVGAGI. The CDR3 extends over 15 amino acids. V lost 0 bases and J lost 2; bases outside the gene matches: 4. This CDR3 reads CASSYSRDSPYEQYF. CDR3 in DNA: TGTGCCAGCAGTTACTCCAGGGACAGCCCCTACGAGCAGTACTTC.

Ten or more counts support this clonotype. This rearrangement joins TRBV7-9 to TRBJ1-4, with unresolved D. The CDR3 loop spans 16 amino acids. Germline V gene data show CDR1 as SEHNR and CDR2 as FQNEAQ (reference sequence). V was shortened by 6 bases and J by 4 bases, with 18 bases between the two germline ends. The CDR3 protein is CASSFRRENRNEKLFF. DNA of the CDR3: TGTGCCAGCAGTTTTCGACGGGAAAACCGTAATGAAAAACTGTTTTTT.

This chain connects TRBV20-1 to TRBJ2-3; D is uncertain. The CDR3 totals 10 residues. V lost 1 base, J lost 7 bases, and 3 bases lay in between. Germline-derived CDR1 and CDR2 are DFQATT and SNEGSKA (reference sequence). The CDR3 reads CSARANTQYF. Written as DNA, the CDR3 is TGCAGTGCTAGAGCTAATACGCAGTATTTT.

In this sample, this clonotype turned up once. Germline is not matched at one junction end, which may reflect a read error. V usage is TRBV12-3 or TRBV12-4 and J usage is TRBJ1-1, with TRBD1 as a possible D gene (6 bases). The CDR3 is made up of 13 amino acids. Written as DNA, the CDR3 is TGCGCCAGCAGTTTAAGGGGGAGCGCTGAAGCTTTCTTT. This sequence encodes CASSLRGSAEAFF.

The rearrangement joins TRBV20-1 to TRBJ2-5; no clear D. The length of the CDR3 is 12 residues. Germline CDR1 DFQATT, CDR2 SNEGSKA (reference sequence). V was shortened by 4 bases and J by 5 bases, with 11 bases between the two germline ends. CDR3 sequence: CSAIPEVETQYF. In DNA form, the CDR3 reads TGCAGTGCTATCCCAGAGGTTGAGACCCAGTACTTC.

Comments on this clonotype: A read error may be the cause here, since a much bigger clone is one base away. The chain uses TRBV2 and TRBJ2-7; 7 bases line up with TRBD2. Germline V gene data show CDR1 as SNHLY and CDR2 as FYNNEI. The CDR3 is made up of 13 amino acids. The CDR3 loop is CASKRAGSYEQCF. CDR3 nucleotide sequence: TGTGCCAGCAAACGAGCGGGGTCCTACGAGCAGTGCTTC.

This clonotype was recorded many times. The V call is TRBV2, the J call TRBJ2-5; perhaps TRBD1 as D (6 bases). The V and J ends lost 3 bases and 2 bases respectively, with 16 bases between them. The germline V gene encodes CDR1 SNHLY and CDR2 FYNNEI. The CDR3 has 16 residues. In DNA form, the CDR3 reads TGTGCCAGCAGTGAGTACAGGGATAATCCGCAAGAGACCCAGTACTTC. It specifies CASSEYRDNPQETQYF.

This clonotype was observed a few times. The gene calls are TRBV7-9 and TRBJ1-3; D uncertain. V lost 1 base and J 8 bases, leaving 6 bases between the germline ends. The CDR3 covers 12 residues. Germline-derived CDR1 and CDR2 are SEHNR and FQNEAQ (reference sequence). CDR3 loop: CASSLGWDTIYF. CDR3 coding DNA: TGTGCCAGCAGCTTAGGTTGGGACACCATATATTTT.

The table lists this clonotype with many counts. The rearrangement links TRBV12-3 or TRBV12-4 to TRBJ1-5; 7 nucleotides align to TRBD1. With 4 bases clipped from V and 6 bases from J, the junction kept 6 bases outside the gene matches. The CDR3 consists of 14 residues. The CDR3 bases are TGTGCCAGCAGTTATAAGGGGGCGGTTCAGCCCCAGCATTTT. Translation gives CASSYKGAVQPQHF.